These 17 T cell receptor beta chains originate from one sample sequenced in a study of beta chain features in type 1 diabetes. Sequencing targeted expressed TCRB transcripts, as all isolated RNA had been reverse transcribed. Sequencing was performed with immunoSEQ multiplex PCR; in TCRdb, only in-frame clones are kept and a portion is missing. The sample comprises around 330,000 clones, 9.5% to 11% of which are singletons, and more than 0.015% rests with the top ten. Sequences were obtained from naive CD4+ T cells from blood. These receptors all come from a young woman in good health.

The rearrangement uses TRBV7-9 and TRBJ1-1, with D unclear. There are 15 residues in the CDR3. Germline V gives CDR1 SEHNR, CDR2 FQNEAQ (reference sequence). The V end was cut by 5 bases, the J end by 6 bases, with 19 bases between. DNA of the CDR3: TGTGCCAGCAGCCCACGCTACGCGGGGTGGGCTGAAGCTTTCTTT. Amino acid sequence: CASSPRYAGWAEAFF.

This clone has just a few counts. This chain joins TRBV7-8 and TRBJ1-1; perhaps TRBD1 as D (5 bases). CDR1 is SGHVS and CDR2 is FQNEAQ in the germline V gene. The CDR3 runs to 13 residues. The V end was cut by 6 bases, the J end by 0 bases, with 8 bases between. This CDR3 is CASRQGMNTEAFF. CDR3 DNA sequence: TGTGCCAGCAGGCAGGGCATGAACACTGAAGCTTTCTTT.

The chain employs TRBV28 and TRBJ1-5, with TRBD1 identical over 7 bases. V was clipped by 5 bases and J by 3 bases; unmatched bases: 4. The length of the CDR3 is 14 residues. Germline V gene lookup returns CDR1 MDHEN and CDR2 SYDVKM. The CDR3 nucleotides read TGTGCCAGCAGTACGGACAGGCTCAATCAGCCCCAGCATTTT. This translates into CASSTDRLNQPQHF.

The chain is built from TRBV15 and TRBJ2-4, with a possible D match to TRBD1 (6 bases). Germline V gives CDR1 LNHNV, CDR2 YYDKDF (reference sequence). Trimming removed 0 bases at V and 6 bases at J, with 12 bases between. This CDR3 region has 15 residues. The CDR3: CATSREQGIANIQYF. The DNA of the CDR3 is TGTGCCACCAGCAGAGAACAGGGAATTGCAAACATTCAGTACTTC.

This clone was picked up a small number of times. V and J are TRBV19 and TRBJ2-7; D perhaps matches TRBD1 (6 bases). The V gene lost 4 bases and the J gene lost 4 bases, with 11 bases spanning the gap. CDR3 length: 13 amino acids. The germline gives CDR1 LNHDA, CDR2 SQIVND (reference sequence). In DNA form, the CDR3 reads TGTGCCAGTAGTAGGGCAGGGGCTTACGAGCAGTACTTC. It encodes CASSRAGAYEQYF.

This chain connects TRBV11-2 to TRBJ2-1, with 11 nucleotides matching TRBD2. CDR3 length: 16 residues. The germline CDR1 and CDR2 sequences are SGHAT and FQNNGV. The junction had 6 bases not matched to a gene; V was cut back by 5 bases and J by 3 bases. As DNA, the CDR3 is TGTGCCAGCAGCGAAGAACTAGCGGGAGTCTACAATGAGCAGTTCTTC. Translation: CASSEELAGVYNEQFF.

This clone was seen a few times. The chain's CDR3 is CASSLAGTISEQFF. The CDR3 DNA reads as TGTGCCAGCAGCTTAGCGGGGACTATCAGTGAGCAGTTCTTC. The chain combines TRBV7-6 with TRBJ2-1, with TRBD2 matching 7 bases. The CDR3 runs to 14 residues. The germline gives CDR1 SGHVS, CDR2 FNYEAQ. J gave up 9 bases and V 0 bases, and 5 bases lay outside the gene matches.

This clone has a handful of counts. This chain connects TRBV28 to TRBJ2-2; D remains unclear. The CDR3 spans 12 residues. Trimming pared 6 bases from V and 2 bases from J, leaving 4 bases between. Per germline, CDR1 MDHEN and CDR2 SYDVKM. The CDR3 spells CASRLNTGELFF. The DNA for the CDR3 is TGTGCCAGCAGGCTAAACACCGGGGAGCTGTTTTTT.

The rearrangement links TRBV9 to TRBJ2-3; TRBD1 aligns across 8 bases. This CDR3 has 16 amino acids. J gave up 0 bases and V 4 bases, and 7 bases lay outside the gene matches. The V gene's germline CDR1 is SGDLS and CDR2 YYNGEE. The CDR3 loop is CASSRGQGKSTDTQYF. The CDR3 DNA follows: TGTGCCAGCAGCCGAGGACAGGGAAAAAGCACAGATACGCAGTATTTT.

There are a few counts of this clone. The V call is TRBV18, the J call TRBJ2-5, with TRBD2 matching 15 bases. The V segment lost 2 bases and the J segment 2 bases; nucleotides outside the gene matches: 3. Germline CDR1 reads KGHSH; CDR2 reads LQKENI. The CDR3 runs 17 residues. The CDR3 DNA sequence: TGTGCCAGCTCACCATCCGGGACTAGCGGGAGGCAAGAGACCCAGTACTTC. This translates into CASSPSGTSGRQETQYF.

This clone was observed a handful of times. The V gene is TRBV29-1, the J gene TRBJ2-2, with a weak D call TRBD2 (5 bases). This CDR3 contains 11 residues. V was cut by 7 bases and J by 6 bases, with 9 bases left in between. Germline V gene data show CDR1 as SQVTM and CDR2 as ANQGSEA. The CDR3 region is CSAMRAGELFF. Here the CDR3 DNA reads TGCAGCGCGATGAGGGCCGGGGAGCTGTTTTTT.

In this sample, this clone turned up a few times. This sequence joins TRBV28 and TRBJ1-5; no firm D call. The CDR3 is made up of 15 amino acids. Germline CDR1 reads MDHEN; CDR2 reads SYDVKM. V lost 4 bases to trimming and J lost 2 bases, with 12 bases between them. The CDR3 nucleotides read TGTGCCAGCAGTTATACCGCGGGCGGCAATCAGCCCCAGCATTTT. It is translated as CASSYTAGGNQPQHF.

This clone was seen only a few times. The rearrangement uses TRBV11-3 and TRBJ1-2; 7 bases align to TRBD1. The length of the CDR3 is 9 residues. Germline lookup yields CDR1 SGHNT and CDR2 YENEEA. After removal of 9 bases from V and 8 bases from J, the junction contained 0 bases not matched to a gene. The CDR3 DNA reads TGTGCCAGGGACAGGGGCTACACCTTC. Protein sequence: CARDRGYTF.

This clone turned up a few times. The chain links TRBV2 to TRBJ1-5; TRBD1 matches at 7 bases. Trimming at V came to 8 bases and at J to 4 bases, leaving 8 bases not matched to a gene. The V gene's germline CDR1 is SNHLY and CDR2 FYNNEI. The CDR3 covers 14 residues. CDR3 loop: CASRWDSTNQPQHF. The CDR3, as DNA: TGTGCCAGCCGATGGGACAGTACAAATCAGCCCCAGCATTTT.

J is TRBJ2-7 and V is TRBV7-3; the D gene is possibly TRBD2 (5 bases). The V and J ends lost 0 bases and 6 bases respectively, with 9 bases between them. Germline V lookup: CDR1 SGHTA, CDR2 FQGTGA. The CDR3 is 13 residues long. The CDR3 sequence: CASSLTRAAEQYF. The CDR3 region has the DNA TGTGCCAGCAGCTTAACGAGGGCAGCCGAGCAGTACTTC.

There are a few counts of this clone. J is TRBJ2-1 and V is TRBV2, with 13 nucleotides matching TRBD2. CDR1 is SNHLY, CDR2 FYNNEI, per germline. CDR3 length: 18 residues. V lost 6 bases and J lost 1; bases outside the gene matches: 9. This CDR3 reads CASRPGLAGEVSYNEQFF. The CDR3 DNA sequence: TGTGCCAGCAGGCCCGGACTAGCGGGAGAGGTGTCCTACAATGAGCAGTTCTTC.

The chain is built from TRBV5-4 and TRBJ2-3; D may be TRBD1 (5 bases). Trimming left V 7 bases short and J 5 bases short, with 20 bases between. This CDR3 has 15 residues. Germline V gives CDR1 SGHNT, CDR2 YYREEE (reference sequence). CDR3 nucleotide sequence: TGTGCCAGCGGCCCGGTGGGGCTGAGTGGAGATACGCAGTATTTT. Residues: CASGPVGLSGDTQYF. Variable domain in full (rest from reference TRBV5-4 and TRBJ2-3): ETGVTQSPTHLIKTRGQQVTLRCSSQSGHNTVSWYQQALGQGPQFIFQYYREEENGRGNFPPRFSGLQFPNYSSELNVNALELDDSALYLCASGPVGLSGDTQYFGPGTRLTVL.